The sequence of this TCR beta chain was determined in a study of shared clonotypes between healthy human individuals. The CDR3 extends over 12 amino acids. V was pared by 4 bases and J by 5 bases, with 9 bases between. The germline V gene has CDR1 SGHRS and CDR2 YFSETQ. In the case of this clone: Within the sample, other DNA sequences also encode this same CDR3.

Sequencing used immunoSEQ multiplex PCR; TCRdb keeps in-frame clones, though not all of them. This repertoire shows hundreds of thousands of clones, 90% to 96% found once; its top ten account for 0.06%. Sequencing was done on a sample of naive CD4+ T cells sorted from blood. The subset denotes: CD45RA+ positively selected. This TCR derives from a woman aged 25 to 45 in good health. The V call is TRBV5-1, the J call TRBJ1-1, with D perhaps TRBD1 (5 bases). This CDR3 reads CASSQGGTEAFF. The CDR3 nucleotides read TGCGCCAGCAGCCAGGGTGGGACTGAAGCTTTCTTT.